The next 19 T cell receptor beta chains were all read from a single sample in a study of T cells after yellow fever vaccination. Each CDR3 protein gets one entry after TCRdb re-called the 5' RACE reads with MiXCR. Altogether some 99,000 distinct CDR3 sequences are present, about 5.8% being singletons, with the ten largest covering about two fifths. Here the sequenced sample was CD8+ T cells sorted from PBMCs, taken 10 days after the yellow fever booster vaccination. All receptors derive from a young man who received the YFV17D yellow fever vaccine.

This sequence joins TRBV12-3 or TRBV12-4 and TRBJ1-3; D is unresolved. Trimming pared 3 bases from V and 0 bases from J, leaving 6 bases between. The CDR3 has 14 residues. CDR3 in amino acids: CASSFQSSGNTIYF. As DNA, the CDR3 is TGTGCCAGCAGTTTTCAAAGCTCTGGAAACACCATATATTTT.

The chain has TRBV13 and TRBJ2-1; D gene uncertain. CDR3 size: 13 residues. The germline gives CDR1 PRHDT, CDR2 FYEKMQ (reference sequence). Trimming cost V 0 bases and J 10 bases, with 10 bases left between them. CDR3 sequence: CASSLGQYVEQFF. CDR3 sequence (DNA): TGTGCCAGCAGCTTAGGACAGTACGTAGAGCAGTTCTTC.

This clonotype was recorded a few times. In nucleotides, the CDR3 is TGTGCCAGCAGTGACCCCGGATTCGGGGGCTACACCTTC. This sequence encodes CASSDPGFGGYTF. The rearrangement uses TRBV6-5 and TRBJ1-2; D gene unclear. The CDR3 is 13 residues long. CDR1 and CDR2 (germline): MNHEY, SVGAGI. V lost 5 bases and J 8 bases, leaving 15 bases between the germline ends.

By share of the sample, this clonotype is large. The V and J genes are TRBV24-1 and TRBJ2-1, with unresolved D. The V gene lost 3 bases and the J gene lost 3 bases, with 5 bases spanning the gap. This CDR3 is 13 amino acids long. CDR1 is KGHDR and CDR2 is SFDVKD in the germline V gene. CDR3 DNA: TGTGCCACCAGTGATCGTCTCTACAATGAGCAGTTCTTC. As protein: CATSDRLYNEQFF.

The rearrangement uses TRBV9 and TRBJ2-1, with D tentatively TRBD1 (5 bases). The germline gives CDR1 SGDLS, CDR2 YYNGEE. Trimming removed 0 bases at V and 8 bases at J, with 9 bases between. There are 13 residues in the CDR3. The CDR3 DNA reads TGTGCCAGCAGCGTAGTTTCAGGGTATGAGCAGTTCTTC. This translates into CASSVVSGYEQFF. The full variable domain, with the rest looked up from reference TRBV9 and TRBJ2-1, is DSGVTQTPKHLITATGQRVTLRCSPRSGDLSVYWYQQSLDQGLQFLIQYYNGEERAKGNILERFSAQQFPDLHSELNLSSLELGDSALYFCASSVVSGYEQFFGPGTRLTVL.

This sequence joins TRBV20-1 and TRBJ2-1; the D is unclear. The CDR3 spans 11 residues. Germline V CDR1 and CDR2: DFQATT, SNEGSKA (reference sequence). V lost 6 bases to trimming and J lost 9 bases, with 12 bases between them. CDR3 sequence (DNA): TGCAGTGCCCGTCTAGGCATTGAGCAGTTCTTC. Translating it yields CSARLGIEQFF.

This clonotype was detected a few times. The chain recombines TRBV5-5 with TRBJ2-3; D tentatively reads TRBD1 or TRBD2 (6 bases each). The germline V gene has CDR1 SGHKS and CDR2 YYEKEE (reference sequence). The CDR3 is 16 amino acids. V shed 5 bases and J shed 5 bases, with 21 bases lying between them. The CDR3 bases are TGTGCCAGCAGGAGGGGGATTTACGGGGGCGGAGATACGCAGTATTTT. Its translation is CASRRGIYGGGDTQYF.

The J gene is TRBJ2-1, the V gene TRBV19; 9 nucleotides match TRBD1. This CDR3 is built from 13 residues. The J segment lost 9 bases and the V segment lost 4 bases, leaving 4 bases of the junction unmatched. Germline CDR1 reads LNHDA; CDR2 reads SQIVND (reference sequence). The CDR3 DNA follows: TGTGCCAGTAGTAGGACAGGGGCAGGTGAGCAGTTCTTC. Its translation: CASSRTGAGEQFF.

The V and J genes are TRBV5-4 and TRBJ2-7; TRBD2 is a possible D gene (6 bases). Trimming removed 7 bases at V and 1 base at J, with 15 bases between. This CDR3 comprises 14 residues. CDR1 is SGHNT and CDR2 is YYREEE in the germline V gene (reference sequence). CDR3 protein: CASREEGSSYEQYV. CDR3 DNA sequence: TGTGCCAGCCGAGAGGAGGGTAGTTCCTACGAGCAGTACGTC.

This clonotype was detected only a few times. J is TRBJ2-7 and V is TRBV10-3; TRBD2 might be the D (7 bases). The V end was cut by 8 bases, the J end by 6 bases, with 14 bases between. The length of the CDR3 is 12 residues. Germline-derived CDR1 and CDR2 are ENHRY and SYGVKD. CDR3 DNA: TGTGCCATCGGAGGGGGGGGCGGCGAGCAGTACGTC. Protein: CAIGGGGGEQYV.

The CDR3 spells CASSEEWTGGYQPQHF. The CDR3 DNA reads as TGTGCCAGCAGTGAAGAGTGGACAGGGGGCTATCAGCCCCAGCATTTT. The gene calls are TRBV6-1 and TRBJ1-5, with TRBD1 matching over 11 bases. V gave up 1 base and J gave up 5 bases; unmatched junction bases: 4. The CDR3 covers 16 residues. Germline CDR1 and CDR2: MNHNS and SASEGT.

This clonotype was seen only a few times. CDR3 nucleotide sequence: TGTGCCAGCAGCGACACAGGGAATTCACCCCTCCACTTT. This sequence encodes CASSDTGNSPLHF. This chain joins TRBV25-1 and TRBJ1-6; perhaps TRBD1 as D (6 bases). The CDR3 spans 13 residues. V lost 6 bases, J lost 7 bases, and 10 bases lay in between. Per the germline V gene, CDR1 is MGHDK and CDR2 is SYGVNS.

This clonotype was found a few times. The chain couples TRBV27 to TRBJ1-2, with a tentative D call TRBD1 (6 bases). With 2 bases removed from V and 6 bases from J, the gap between germline ends came to 7 bases. Per germline, CDR1 MNHEY and CDR2 SMNVEV (reference sequence). The CDR3 totals 12 residues. CDR3 DNA sequence: TGTGCCAGCAGTTTAAGGGGGAATGGCTACACCTTC. Translation: CASSLRGNGYTF.

This clonotype was seen a handful of times. The genes are TRBV5-4 and TRBJ2-1; D gene ambiguous. The V and J ends lost 8 bases and 4 bases respectively, with 7 bases between them. This CDR3 is 11 amino acids long. The germline V gene encodes CDR1 SGHNT and CDR2 YYREEE (reference sequence). CDR3 nucleotide sequence: TGTGCCAGTGATTCATACAATGAGCAGTTCTTC. Its protein is CASDSYNEQFF.

This clonotype was picked up a small number of times. This chain joins TRBV4-2 and TRBJ2-3; D assignment may be TRBD1 or TRBD2 (5 bases each). V lost 4 bases, J lost 1 base, and 12 bases lay in between. The CDR3 is 15 residues long. Per the germline V gene, CDR1 is LGHNA and CDR2 is YNFKEQ. The CDR3 is CASSRGPRGTDTQYF. The DNA of the CDR3 is TGTGCCAGCAGCCGGGGACCGCGGGGCACAGATACGCAGTATTTT.

CDR3 residues: CASSLNSASGGYYNEQFF. CDR3 nucleotide sequence: TGTGCCAGCAGCCTGAATAGCGCTAGCGGGGGTTACTACAATGAGCAGTTCTTC. The gene calls are TRBV7-6 and TRBJ2-1; 10 bases agree with TRBD2. The CDR3 is made up of 18 amino acids. CDR1 and CDR2 from the germline V gene are SGHVS and FNYEAQ. Unmatched junction bases numbered 13, after V lost 5 bases and J lost 3 bases.

This clonotype was counted many times. The chain is built from TRBV4-1 and TRBJ1-1; D may be TRBD1 (6 bases). V was cut by 2 bases and J by 1 base, with 20 bases left in between. Germline V gives CDR1 MGHRA, CDR2 YSYEKL. This CDR3 has 18 residues. The CDR3 reads CASSQLQEVDRSNTEAFF. The CDR3 DNA reads TGCGCCAGCAGCCAACTTCAGGAAGTGGACAGATCGAACACTGAAGCTTTCTTT.

This clonotype was detected ten times or more. The chain uses TRBV7-2 and TRBJ1-1; no firm D call. This CDR3 has 13 residues. CDR1 SGHTA and CDR2 FQGNSA come from the germline V gene. Trimming removed 4 bases at V and 0 bases at J, with 6 bases between. CDR3: CASSYGMNTEAFF. The CDR3 nucleotides are TGTGCCAGCAGCTACGGCATGAACACTGAAGCTTTCTTT.

This clonotype was seen repeatedly, ten times or more. The rearrangement uses TRBV4-1 and TRBJ2-3, with TRBD2 matching 13 bases. V trimming: 7 bases; J trimming: 6 bases; junction bases outside the gene matches: 7. Looked up from germline, CDR1 is MGHRA and CDR2 is YSYEKL. CDR3 length equals 15 residues. This chain's CDR3 is CASTRLAGGRDTQYF. CDR3 nucleotides: TGCGCCAGCACCCGACTAGCGGGGGGCCGGGATACGCAGTATTTT.